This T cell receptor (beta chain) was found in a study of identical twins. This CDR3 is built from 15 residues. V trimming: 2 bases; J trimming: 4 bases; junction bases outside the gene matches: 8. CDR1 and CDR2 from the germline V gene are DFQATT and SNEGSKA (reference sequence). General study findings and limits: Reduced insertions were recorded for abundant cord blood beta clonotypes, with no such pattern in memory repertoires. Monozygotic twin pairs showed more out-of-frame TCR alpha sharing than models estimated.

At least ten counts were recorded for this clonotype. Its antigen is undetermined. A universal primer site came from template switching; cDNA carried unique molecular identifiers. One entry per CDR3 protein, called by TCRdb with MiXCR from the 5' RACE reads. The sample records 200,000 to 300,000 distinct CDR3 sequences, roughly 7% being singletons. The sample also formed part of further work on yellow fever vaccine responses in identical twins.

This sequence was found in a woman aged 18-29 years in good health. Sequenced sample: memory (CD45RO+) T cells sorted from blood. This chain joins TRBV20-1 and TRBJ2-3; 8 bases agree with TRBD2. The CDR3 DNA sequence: TGCAGTGCTAGACCAGCGGGAGTGGGCGCAGATACGCAGTATTTT. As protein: CSARPAGVGADTQYF.